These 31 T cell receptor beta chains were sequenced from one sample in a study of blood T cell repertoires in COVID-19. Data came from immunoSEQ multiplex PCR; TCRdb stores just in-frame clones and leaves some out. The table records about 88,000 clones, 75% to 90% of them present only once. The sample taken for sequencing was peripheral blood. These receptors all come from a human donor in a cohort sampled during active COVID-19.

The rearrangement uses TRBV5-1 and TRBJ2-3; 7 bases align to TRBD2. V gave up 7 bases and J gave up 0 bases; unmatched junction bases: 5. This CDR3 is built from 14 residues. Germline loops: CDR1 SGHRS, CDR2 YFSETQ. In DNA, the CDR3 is TGCGCCAGCGGGAGGGAAGGGAGCACAGATACGCAGTATTTT. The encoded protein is CASGREGSTDTQYF.

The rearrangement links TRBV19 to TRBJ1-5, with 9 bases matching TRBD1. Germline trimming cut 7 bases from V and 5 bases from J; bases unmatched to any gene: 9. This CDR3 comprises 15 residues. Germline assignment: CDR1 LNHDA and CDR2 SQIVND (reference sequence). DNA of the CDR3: TGTGCCAGTACCATACAGGGGGCTCTTTATCAGCCCCAGCATTTT. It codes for CASTIQGALYQPQHF.

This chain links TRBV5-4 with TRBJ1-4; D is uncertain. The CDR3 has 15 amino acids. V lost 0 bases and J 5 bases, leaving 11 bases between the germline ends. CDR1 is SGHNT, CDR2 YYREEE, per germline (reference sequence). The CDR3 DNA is TGTGCCAGCAGCTTGGACCCGGGGTTGAATGAAAAACTGTTTTTT. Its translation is CASSLDPGLNEKLFF.

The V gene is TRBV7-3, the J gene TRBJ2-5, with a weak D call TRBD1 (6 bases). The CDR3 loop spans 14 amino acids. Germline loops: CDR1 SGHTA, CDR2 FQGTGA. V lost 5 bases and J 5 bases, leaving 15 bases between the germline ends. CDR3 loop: CASSPQGQYETQYF. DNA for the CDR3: TGTGCCAGCAGCCCACAGGGTCAGTATGAGACCCAGTACTTC.

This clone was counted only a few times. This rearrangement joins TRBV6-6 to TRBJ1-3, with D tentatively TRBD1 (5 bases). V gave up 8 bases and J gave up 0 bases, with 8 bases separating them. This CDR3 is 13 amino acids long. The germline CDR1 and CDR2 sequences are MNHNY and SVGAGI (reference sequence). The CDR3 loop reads CASDSFSGNTIYF. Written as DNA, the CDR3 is TGTGCCAGCGACAGTTTCTCTGGAAACACCATATATTTT.

In DNA form, the CDR3 reads TGTGCCAGCAGCTTGGTGGGCAGGGGCTACGAGCAGTACTTC. This translates into CASSLVGRGYEQYF. J is TRBJ2-7 and V is TRBV5-5, with D possibly matching TRBD1 (6 bases). The CDR3 has 14 amino acids. Per germline, CDR1 SGHKS and CDR2 YYEKEE (reference sequence). Trimming took off 0 bases at V and 3 bases at J, with 10 bases between the two ends. The whole variable domain, remainder taken from reference TRBV5-5 and TRBJ2-7, is DAGVTQSPTHLIKTRGQQVTLRCSPISGHKSVSWYQQVLGQGPQFIFQYYEKEERGRGNFPDRFSARQFPNYSSELNVNALLLGDSALYLCASSLVGRGYEQYFGPGTRLTVT.

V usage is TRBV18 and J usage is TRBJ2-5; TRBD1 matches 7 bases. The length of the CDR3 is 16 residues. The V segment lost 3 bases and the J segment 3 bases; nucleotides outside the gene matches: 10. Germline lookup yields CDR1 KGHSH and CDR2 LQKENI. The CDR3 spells CASSPQSGQNEETQYF. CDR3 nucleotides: TGTGCCAGCTCACCCCAATCGGGACAGAACGAAGAGACCCAGTACTTC.

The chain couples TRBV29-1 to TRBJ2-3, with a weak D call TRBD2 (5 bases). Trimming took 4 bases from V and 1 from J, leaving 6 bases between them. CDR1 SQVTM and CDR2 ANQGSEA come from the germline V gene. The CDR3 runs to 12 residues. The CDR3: CSVVRGTDTQYF. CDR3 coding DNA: TGCAGCGTTGTGCGGGGCACAGATACGCAGTATTTT.

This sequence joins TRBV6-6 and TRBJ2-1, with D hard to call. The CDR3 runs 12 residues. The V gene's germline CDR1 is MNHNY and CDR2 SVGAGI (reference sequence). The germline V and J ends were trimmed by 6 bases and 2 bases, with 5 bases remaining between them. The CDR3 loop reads CASSPTYNEQFF. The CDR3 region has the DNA TGTGCCAGCAGCCCAACCTACAATGAGCAGTTCTTC.

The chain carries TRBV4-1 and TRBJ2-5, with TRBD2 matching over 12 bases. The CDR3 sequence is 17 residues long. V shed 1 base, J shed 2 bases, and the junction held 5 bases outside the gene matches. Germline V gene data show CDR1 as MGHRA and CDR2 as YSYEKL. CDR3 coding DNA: TGCGCCAGCAGCCAAGGTGGGCTAGCGGGAGGGCAAGAGACCCAGTACTTC. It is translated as CASSQGGLAGGQETQYF.

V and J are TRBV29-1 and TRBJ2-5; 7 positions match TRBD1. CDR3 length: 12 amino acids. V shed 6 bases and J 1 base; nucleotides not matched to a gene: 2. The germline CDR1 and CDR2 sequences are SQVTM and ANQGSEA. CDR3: CSVGQPQETQYF. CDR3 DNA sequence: TGCAGCGTGGGACAGCCCCAAGAGACCCAGTACTTC.

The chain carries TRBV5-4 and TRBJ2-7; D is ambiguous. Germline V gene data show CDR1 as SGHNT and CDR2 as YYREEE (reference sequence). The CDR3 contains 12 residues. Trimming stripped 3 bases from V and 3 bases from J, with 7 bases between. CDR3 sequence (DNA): TGTGCCAGCAGCTATGGCCACTACGAGCAGTACTTC. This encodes CASSYGHYEQYF.

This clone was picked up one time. The CDR3 sequence is CASSEGQGNEKLFF. DNA for the CDR3: TGTGCCAGCAGCGAGGGACAGGGGAATGAAAAACTGTTTTTT. This sequence joins TRBV9 and TRBJ1-4, with 10 bases lining up with TRBD1. V lost 3 bases and J lost 5; bases outside the gene matches: 1. The CDR3 sequence is 14 residues long. Germline V gene lookup returns CDR1 SGDLS and CDR2 YYNGEE.

The CDR3 coding sequence is TGTGCCAGCTCACCCACCCAGGGAATTGGAAACACCATATATTTT. Translation gives CASSPTQGIGNTIYF. This chain links TRBV18 with TRBJ1-3; weak D call: TRBD1 (5 bases). There are 15 residues in the CDR3. Germline loops: CDR1 KGHSH, CDR2 LQKENI. Trimming took off 3 bases at V and 3 bases at J, with 12 bases between the two ends.

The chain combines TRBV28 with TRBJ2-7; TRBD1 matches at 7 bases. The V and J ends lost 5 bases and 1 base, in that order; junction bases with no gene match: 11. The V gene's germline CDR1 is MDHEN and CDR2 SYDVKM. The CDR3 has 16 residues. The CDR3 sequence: CASSPLDRLISYEQYF. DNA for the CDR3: TGTGCCAGCAGTCCTCTGGACAGGCTGATATCCTACGAGCAGTACTTC.

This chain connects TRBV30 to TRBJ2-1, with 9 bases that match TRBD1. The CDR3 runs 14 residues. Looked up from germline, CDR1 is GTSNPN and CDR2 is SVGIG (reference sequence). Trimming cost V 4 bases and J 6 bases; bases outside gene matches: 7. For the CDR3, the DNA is TGTGCCTGGACTGGGGACAGGGTGAGCAATGAGCAGTTCTTC. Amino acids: CAWTGDRVSNEQFF.

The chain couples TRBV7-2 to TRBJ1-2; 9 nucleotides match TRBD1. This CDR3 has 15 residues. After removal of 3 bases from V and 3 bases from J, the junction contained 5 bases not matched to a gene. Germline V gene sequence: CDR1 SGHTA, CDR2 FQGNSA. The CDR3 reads CASSFRQGDDYGYTF. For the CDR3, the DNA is TGTGCCAGCAGCTTCCGACAGGGGGACGACTATGGCTACACCTTC.

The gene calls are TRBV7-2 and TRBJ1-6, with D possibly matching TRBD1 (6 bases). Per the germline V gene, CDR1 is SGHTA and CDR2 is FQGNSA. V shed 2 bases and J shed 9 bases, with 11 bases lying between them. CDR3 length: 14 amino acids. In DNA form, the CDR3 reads TGTGCCAGCAGCTTATCAGGGGAGAGTTCACCCCTCCACTTT. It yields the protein CASSLSGESSPLHF.

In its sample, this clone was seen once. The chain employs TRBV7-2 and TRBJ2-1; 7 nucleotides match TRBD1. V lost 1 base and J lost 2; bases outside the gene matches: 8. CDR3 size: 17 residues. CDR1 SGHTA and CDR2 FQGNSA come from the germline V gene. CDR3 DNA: TGTGCCAGCAGCTTAGTTTTACAGGGGCCCCCCTACAATGAGCAGTTCTTC. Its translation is CASSLVLQGPPYNEQFF.

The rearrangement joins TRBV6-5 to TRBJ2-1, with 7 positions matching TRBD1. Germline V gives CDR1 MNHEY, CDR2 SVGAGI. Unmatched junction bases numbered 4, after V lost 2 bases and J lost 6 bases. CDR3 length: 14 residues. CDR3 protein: CASSYGTDFNEQFF. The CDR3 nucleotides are TGTGCCAGCAGTTACGGGACAGACTTCAATGAGCAGTTCTTC.

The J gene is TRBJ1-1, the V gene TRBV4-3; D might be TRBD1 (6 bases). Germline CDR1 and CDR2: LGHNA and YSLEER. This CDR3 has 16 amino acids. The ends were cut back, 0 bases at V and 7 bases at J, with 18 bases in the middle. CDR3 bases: TGCGCCAGCAGCCAAGATCCCGGACAGTTGGGCCGTGAAGCTTTCTTT. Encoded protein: CASSQDPGQLGREAFF.

The chain's CDR3 is CASSLVRLGGYEQYF. The DNA of the CDR3 is TGTGCCAGCAGCTTAGTACGACTGGGGGGTTACGAGCAGTACTTC. The chain joins TRBV13 to TRBJ2-7; a weak D match, TRBD2 (6 bases). CDR3 length: 15 amino acids. V was shortened by 1 base and J by 4 bases, with 14 bases between the two germline ends. CDR1 is PRHDT and CDR2 is FYEKMQ in the germline V gene (reference sequence).

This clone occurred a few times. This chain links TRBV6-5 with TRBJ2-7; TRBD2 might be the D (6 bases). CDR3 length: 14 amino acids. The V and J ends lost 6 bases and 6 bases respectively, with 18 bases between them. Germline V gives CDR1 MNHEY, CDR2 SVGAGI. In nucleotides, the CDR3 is TGTGCCAGCAGGGGAGGCCTCGGTCCTCGCGAGCAGTACTTC. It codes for CASRGGLGPREQYF.

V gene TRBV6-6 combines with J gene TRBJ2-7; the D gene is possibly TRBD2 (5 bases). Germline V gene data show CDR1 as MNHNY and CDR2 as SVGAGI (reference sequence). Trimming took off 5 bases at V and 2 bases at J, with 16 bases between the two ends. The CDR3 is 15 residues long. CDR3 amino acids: CASSNQHVGAYEQYF. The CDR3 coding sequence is TGTGCCAGCAGTAACCAACACGTCGGGGCCTACGAGCAGTACTTC.

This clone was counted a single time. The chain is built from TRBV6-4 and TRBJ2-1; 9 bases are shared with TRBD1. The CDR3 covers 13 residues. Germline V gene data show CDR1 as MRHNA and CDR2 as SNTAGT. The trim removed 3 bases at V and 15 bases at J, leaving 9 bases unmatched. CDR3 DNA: TGTGCCAGCAGTGAGCACCCCGGGACAGGGATGTTCTTC. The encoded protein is CASSEHPGTGMFF.

For the CDR3, the DNA is TGCGCCAGCAGCTGGGGGACTTCTGATTTCACAGATACGCAGTATTTT. Translation gives CASSWGTSDFTDTQYF. This rearrangement joins TRBV5-1 to TRBJ2-3, with a tentative D call TRBD2 (6 bases). Trimming stripped 3 bases from V and 2 bases from J, with 16 bases between. The germline CDR1 and CDR2 sequences are SGHRS and YFSETQ. CDR3 size: 16 residues.

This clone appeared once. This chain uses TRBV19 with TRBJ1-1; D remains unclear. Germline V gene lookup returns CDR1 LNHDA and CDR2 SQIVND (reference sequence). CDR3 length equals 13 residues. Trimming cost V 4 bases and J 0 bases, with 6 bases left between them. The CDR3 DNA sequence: TGTGCCAGTAGTACTACCATGAACACTGAAGCTTTCTTT. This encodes CASSTTMNTEAFF.

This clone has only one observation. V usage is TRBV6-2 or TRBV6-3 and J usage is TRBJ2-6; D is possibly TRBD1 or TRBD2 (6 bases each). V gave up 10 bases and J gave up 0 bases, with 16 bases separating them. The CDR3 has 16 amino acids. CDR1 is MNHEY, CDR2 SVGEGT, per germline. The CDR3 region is CATTPGAYSGANVLTF. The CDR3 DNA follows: TGTGCCACCACCCCGGGGGCCTACTCTGGGGCCAACGTCCTGACTTTC.

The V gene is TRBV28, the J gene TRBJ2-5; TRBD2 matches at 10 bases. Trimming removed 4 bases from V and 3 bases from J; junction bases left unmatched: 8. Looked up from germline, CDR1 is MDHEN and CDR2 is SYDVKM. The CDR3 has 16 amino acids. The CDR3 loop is CASSSRTSGPKETQYF. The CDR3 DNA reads TGTGCCAGCAGTTCCCGGACTAGCGGTCCGAAAGAGACCCAGTACTTC.

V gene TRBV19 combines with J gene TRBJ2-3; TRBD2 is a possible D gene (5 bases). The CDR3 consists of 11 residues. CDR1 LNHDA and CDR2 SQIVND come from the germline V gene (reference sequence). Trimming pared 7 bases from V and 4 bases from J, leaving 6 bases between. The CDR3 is CASKEADTQYF. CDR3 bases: TGTGCCAGTAAGGAGGCAGATACGCAGTATTTT.

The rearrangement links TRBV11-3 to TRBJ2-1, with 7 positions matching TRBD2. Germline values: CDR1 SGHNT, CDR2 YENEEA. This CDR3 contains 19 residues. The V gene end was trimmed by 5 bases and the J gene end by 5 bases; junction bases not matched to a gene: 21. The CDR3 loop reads CASSITGILAGLADNEQFF. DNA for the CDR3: TGTGCCAGCAGCATAACCGGGATCCTCGCGGGGCTAGCGGACAATGAGCAGTTCTTC.